This T cell receptor (beta chain) was sequenced in a study of vaccination effects on CD4 cells after COVID-19. The protocol was immunoSEQ multiplex PCR, while the TCRdb copy is restricted to in-frame clones and leaves out a portion. The sample includes approximately 74,000 clones, approximately 74% of them seen just once. Antigen-specific CD4+ T cell clonotypes were called by their expansion after viral peptide-pool culture in ViraFEST. At the end of roughly 9 days of culture, CD4+ T cells were isolated. All vaccine recipients tested negative for nucleocapsid antibodies and had never contracted SARS-CoV-2 infection. As concerns this clone: Its antigen is undetermined.

CDR3 length equals 13 residues. V lost 6 bases and J 3 bases, leaving 12 bases between the germline ends. Germline CDR1 reads KGHSH; CDR2 reads LQKENI. The material sequenced was CD4+ T cells from PBMCs cultured with HCoV-NL63 spike peptides, taken before COVID-19 vaccination. The chain employs TRBV18 and TRBJ2-7; no clear D. This TCR was sampled from a human donor who received a COVID-19 vaccine. As DNA, the CDR3 is TGTGCCAGCTCGGGCAGTACCATCTACGAGCAGTACGTC. This gives the protein CASSGSTIYEQYV.